Listed here are 27 T cell receptor beta chains from one sample, sequenced in a study of a mutant IDH1 vaccine in newly diagnosed glioma (dated by TCRdb to the early 2020s). Libraries were built with the immunoSEQ multiplex PCR assay. What TCRdb holds here is the immuneACCESS table cut down to in-frame rearrangements. Part of the clones is not present; checked against another copy, under half of the missing clones reflect an unresolved V gene, and the others are unexplained. In this sample the table shows nearly 55,000 clones, about 81% of which occur a single time. 3% to 4% of the sample lies in the top ten. The time point label here, explained by the study, means: week 5, during vaccination. A 20-mer mutant IDH1 peptide at 300 micrograms in Montanide made up each vaccine dose, which was injected subcutaneously together with topical imiquimod. These receptors lack a known antigen. Source: PBMCs, taken from a glioma patient whose treatment included an IDH1 peptide vaccine. The receptors were gathered from a man aged 30-40 years with glioma.

The rearrangement joins TRBV5-1 to TRBJ2-1; D uncertain. The CDR3 loop spans 14 amino acids. Germline CDR1 and CDR2: SGHRS and YFSETQ. Between the trimmed V and J ends, which lost 1 base and 3 bases, there was a span of 8 bases. The CDR3 DNA sequence: TGCGCCAGCAGCTTGACAAATAGCTACAATGAGCAGTTCTTC. Residues: CASSLTNSYNEQFF.

This clone was seen once. The V and J genes are TRBV14 and TRBJ1-1; D not resolved. The CDR3 extends over 14 amino acids. Germline V lookup: CDR1 SGHDN, CDR2 FVKESK. Trimming pared 1 base from V and 5 bases from J, leaving 11 bases between. CDR3 nucleotide sequence: TGTGCCAGCAGCCAAGTCCACCCGGGGACTGAAGCTTTCTTT. It encodes CASSQVHPGTEAFF.

A word on this clone: Germline is not matched at one junction end, which may reflect a read error. The genes are TRBV6-1 and TRBJ1-1, with 7 bases identical to TRBD1. Germline CDR1 is MNHNS and CDR2 is SASEGT. There are 14 residues in the CDR3. This chain's CDR3 is CAGSWGQLNTEAFF. The CDR3 region has the DNA TGTGCCGGCAGTTGGGGACAGTTGAACACTGAAGCTTTCTTT.

The chain is built from TRBV27 and TRBJ2-2, with 7 bases aligning to TRBD2. CDR1 is MNHEY and CDR2 is SMNVEV in the germline V gene (reference sequence). The V and J ends lost 3 bases and 4 bases, in that order; junction bases with no gene match: 2. The CDR3 is 14 residues long. The CDR3 protein is CASSFRGGTGELFF. The CDR3 nucleotides are TGTGCCAGCAGTTTTCGCGGGGGCACCGGGGAGCTGTTTTTT.

V is TRBV30 and J is TRBJ2-3; D is undetermined. V lost 0 bases to trimming and J lost 5 bases, with 3 bases between them. CDR1 and CDR2 (germline): GTSNPN, SVGIG (reference sequence). The CDR3 has 11 residues. CDR3 in amino acids: CAWSVVDTQYF. The CDR3 bases are TGTGCCTGGAGTGTGGTAGATACGCAGTATTTT.

This sequence joins TRBV10-2 and TRBJ1-2; 7 bases align to TRBD1. V dropped 3 bases and J dropped 1; count of bases not matched to a gene: 5. This CDR3 has 15 residues. CDR1 is WSHSY and CDR2 is SAAADI in the germline V gene. Written as DNA, the CDR3 is TGCGCCAGCAGTGATGGACAGGACCTTAACTATGGCTACACCTTC. It encodes CASSDGQDLNYGYTF.

The chain joins TRBV7-9 to TRBJ2-7, with unresolved D. Trimming removed 1 base at V and 3 bases at J, with 7 bases between. The CDR3 is 13 residues long. Germline CDR1 SEHNR, CDR2 FQNEAQ (reference sequence). In DNA, the CDR3 is TGTGCCAGCAGCTTAGGTCTTTTCTACGAGCAGTACTTC. Protein: CASSLGLFYEQYF.

To note about this clone: This specimen includes other DNA sequences encoding the same CDR3. The chain couples TRBV28 to TRBJ1-1; TRBD1 matches 10 bases. Germline V gene data show CDR1 as MDHEN and CDR2 as SYDVKM. After removal of 6 bases from V and 10 bases from J, the junction contained 5 bases not matched to a gene. The CDR3 is made up of 12 amino acids. The CDR3 loop is CASRLGQGRAFF. CDR3 DNA sequence: TGTGCCAGCAGGCTGGGACAGGGGCGAGCTTTCTTT.

In this sample, this clone turned up once. This rearrangement joins TRBV29-1 to TRBJ1-1, with 12 bases aligning to TRBD1. The junction had 11 bases not matched to a gene; V was cut back by 4 bases and J by 5 bases. From germline, CDR1 is SQVTM and CDR2 ANQGSEA. This CDR3 comprises 16 residues. For the CDR3, the DNA is TGCAGCGTTGGATTCGGGACAGGGGGCATAGGTACTGAAGCTTTCTTT. Residues: CSVGFGTGGIGTEAFF.

V usage is TRBV6-5 and J usage is TRBJ2-2, with TRBD1 matching over 11 bases. The CDR3 spans 15 residues. V was clipped by 11 bases and J by 8 bases; unmatched bases: 13. Germline V lookup: CDR1 MNHEY, CDR2 SVGAGI. CDR3 amino acids: CAAAKDRGHLGELFF. The DNA of the CDR3 is TGTGCCGCAGCGAAGGACAGGGGGCATCTGGGGGAGCTGTTTTTT.

The chain links TRBV5-1 to TRBJ2-5; no reliable D call. There are 15 residues in the CDR3. V was trimmed by 1 base and J by 1 base, leaving 11 bases between them. Looked up from germline, CDR1 is SGHRS and CDR2 is YFSETQ. This CDR3 is CASSLRSGRQETQYF. The DNA of the CDR3 is TGCGCCAGCAGCTTGCGGTCTGGACGCCAAGAGACCCAGTACTTC. The full variable domain, its missing parts supplied by reference TRBV5-1 and TRBJ2-5, is KAGVTQTPRYLIKTRGQQVTLSCSPISGHRSVSWYQQTPGQGLQFLFEYFSETQRNKGNFPGRFSGRQFSNSRSEMNVSTLELGDSALYLCASSLRSGRQETQYFGPGTRLLVL.

The chain links TRBV15 to TRBJ2-2, with 7 bases fitting TRBD1. Germline CDR1 and CDR2: LNHNV and YYDKDF (reference sequence). The CDR3 runs to 14 residues. V trimming: 5 bases; J trimming: 4 bases; junction bases outside the gene matches: 4. The CDR3 protein is CATSQGQTTGELFF. CDR3 nucleotides: TGTGCCACCAGCCAGGGACAGACCACCGGGGAGCTGTTTTTT.

V is TRBV18 and J is TRBJ2-1, with D possibly being TRBD1 (6 bases). Germline loops: CDR1 KGHSH, CDR2 LQKENI. There are 14 residues in the CDR3. Trimming took 3 bases from V and 1 from J, leaving 7 bases between them. In DNA, the CDR3 is TGTGCCAGCTCACCGCAGGGGTCCTACAATGAGCAGTTCTTC. Translated, it gives CASSPQGSYNEQFF.

This chain uses TRBV9 with TRBJ1-3; 8 bases agree with TRBD1. J lost 0 bases, V lost 0 bases, and 2 bases had no gene match. The length of the CDR3 is 16 residues. Germline V CDR1 and CDR2: SGDLS, YYNGEE. Written as DNA, the CDR3 is TGTGCCAGCAGCGTAGTGGGACAGGCCTCTGGAAACACCATATATTTT. Translated, it gives CASSVVGQASGNTIYF.

The chain employs TRBV14 and TRBJ1-1; D is unclear. Germline CDR1 SGHDN, CDR2 FVKESK. With 2 bases removed from V and 4 bases from J, the gap between germline ends came to 14 bases. The CDR3 runs to 15 residues. The CDR3, as DNA: TGTGCCAGCAGCCAAATGAGCGCGTTGGGCACTGAAGCTTTCTTT. Its protein product is CASSQMSALGTEAFF.

About this clone: At one end the junction does not follow the germline gene, possibly because of a read error. This chain joins TRBV7-7 and TRBJ1-3; 7 positions match TRBD1. The length of the CDR3 is 15 residues. Looked up from germline, CDR1 is SSHAT and CDR2 is FNYEAQ (reference sequence). The CDR3 coding sequence is TGTGCCAGCAGCTTAGGGACAGGCGCAGGAAACACCGTATATTTT. Encoded protein: CASSLGTGAGNTVYF.

This clone came up a few times. J is TRBJ1-1 and V is TRBV7-2; 8 nucleotides align to TRBD1. V shed 4 bases and J 7 bases; nucleotides not matched to a gene: 5. This CDR3 comprises 13 residues. From germline, CDR1 is SGHTA and CDR2 FQGNSA. This CDR3 reads CASSSGQGFEAFF. CDR3 coding DNA: TGTGCCAGCAGCTCCGGACAGGGTTTTGAAGCTTTCTTT.

The genes are TRBV6-5 and TRBJ2-7; D gene ambiguous. Germline lookup yields CDR1 MNHEY and CDR2 SVGAGI. This CDR3 comprises 15 residues. Trimming stripped 4 bases from V and 2 bases from J, with 15 bases between. The CDR3 is CASSSGRLLTYEQYF. In DNA, the CDR3 is TGTGCCAGCAGTTCAGGACGGCTACTTACCTACGAGCAGTACTTC.

The chain links TRBV18 to TRBJ1-4; maybe TRBD1 (5 bases). The germline V gene has CDR1 KGHSH and CDR2 LQKENI. V gave up 1 base and J gave up 0 bases, with 9 bases separating them. This CDR3 comprises 16 residues. The CDR3 region is CASSPRQTPTNEKLFF. In nucleotides, the CDR3 is TGTGCCAGCTCACCACGACAGACTCCAACTAATGAAAAACTGTTTTTT.

This clone was recorded once. This chain links TRBV11-2 with TRBJ2-3; perhaps D is TRBD1 or TRBD2 (5 bases each). Germline lookup yields CDR1 SGHAT and CDR2 FQNNGV. This CDR3 comprises 15 residues. V lost 0 bases and J 5 bases, leaving 12 bases between the germline ends. CDR3 DNA sequence: TGTGCCAGCAGCTTAGAGAGGGACCCGCGAGATACGCAGTATTTT. This encodes CASSLERDPRDTQYF.

The rearrangement uses TRBV18 and TRBJ2-3; perhaps TRBD1 as D (6 bases). Trimming pared 1 base from V and 0 bases from J, leaving 20 bases between. The germline gives CDR1 KGHSH, CDR2 LQKENI. CDR3 length: 19 amino acids. CDR3 in DNA: TGTGCCAGCTCACCACGCCCAAGAGAATACAGGGCTAGCACAGATACGCAGTATTTT. The encoded protein is CASSPRPREYRASTDTQYF. Supplemented by reference TRBV18 and TRBJ2-3, the full variable domain reads NAGVMQNPRHLVRRRGQEARLRCSPMKGHSHVYWYRQLPEEGLKFMVYLQKENIIDESGMPKERFSAEFPKEGPSILRIQQVVRGDSAAYFCASSPRPREYRASTDTQYFGPGTRLTVL.

This clone was recorded a few times. This chain links TRBV15 with TRBJ1-2; maybe TRBD1 (5 bases). The germline V gene encodes CDR1 LNHNV and CDR2 YYDKDF (reference sequence). The V end lost 0 bases, the J end lost 4 bases, and 12 bases lay between the germline ends. The CDR3 is 15 amino acids. This chain's CDR3 is CATSRETGRGYGYTF. The CDR3 nucleotides are TGTGCCACCAGCAGAGAAACAGGCCGGGGCTATGGCTACACCTTC.

This chain joins TRBV27 and TRBJ1-1; D unresolved. Germline V gene data show CDR1 as MNHEY and CDR2 as SMNVEV (reference sequence). The CDR3 runs to 14 residues. Between the trimmed V and J ends, which lost 0 bases and 5 bases, there was a span of 10 bases. The CDR3 is CASSLSVSVTEAFF. The CDR3 region has the DNA TGTGCCAGCAGTTTATCGGTTTCGGTGACTGAAGCTTTCTTT.

This rearrangement joins TRBV7-9 to TRBJ1-3; D ambiguous. V was clipped by 2 bases and J by 1 base, with 0 bases between them. This CDR3 contains 12 residues. The V gene's germline CDR1 is SEHNR and CDR2 FQNEAQ (reference sequence). CDR3 bases: TGTGCCAGCAGCTTATCTGGAAACACCATATATTTT. This translates into CASSLSGNTIYF.

CDR3 in amino acids: CASSLALGLRGTGELFF. The DNA of the CDR3 is TGTGCCAGCAGCTTAGCGTTGGGCCTCCGGGGGACCGGGGAGCTGTTTTTT. The J gene is TRBJ2-2, the V gene TRBV7-8, with TRBD2 as a possible D gene (6 bases). This CDR3 spans 17 amino acids. V gave up 0 bases and J gave up 5 bases, with 16 bases separating them. Per germline, CDR1 SGHVS and CDR2 FQNEAQ.

This sequence joins TRBV2 and TRBJ2-1; D call uncertain. Germline V gives CDR1 SNHLY, CDR2 FYNNEI. The ends were cut back, 10 bases at V and 8 bases at J, with 27 bases in the middle. The CDR3 is made up of 16 amino acids. The CDR3 loop is CATRLTLRSPVDEQFF. The CDR3 nucleotides are TGTGCCACCCGCCTCACGTTGCGCTCTCCTGTCGATGAGCAGTTCTTC.

The table lists this clone with a few counts. V is TRBV2 and J is TRBJ1-5; D is perhaps TRBD1 (5 bases). The CDR3 sequence is 14 residues long. Germline V CDR1 and CDR2: SNHLY, FYNNEI. The V end lost 1 base, the J end lost 7 bases, and 11 bases lay between the germline ends. In DNA form, the CDR3 reads TGTGCCAGCAGTGAAGTGTCAGGGACCCAGCCCCAGCATTTT. This codes for CASSEVSGTQPQHF.